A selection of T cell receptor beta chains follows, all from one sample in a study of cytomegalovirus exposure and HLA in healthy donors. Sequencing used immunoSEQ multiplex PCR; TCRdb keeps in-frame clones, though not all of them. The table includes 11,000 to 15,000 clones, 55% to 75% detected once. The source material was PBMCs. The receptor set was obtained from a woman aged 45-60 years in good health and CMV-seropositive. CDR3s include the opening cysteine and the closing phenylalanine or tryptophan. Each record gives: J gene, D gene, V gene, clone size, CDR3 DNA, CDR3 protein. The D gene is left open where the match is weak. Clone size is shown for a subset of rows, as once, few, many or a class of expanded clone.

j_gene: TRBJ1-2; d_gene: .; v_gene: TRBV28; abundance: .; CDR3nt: TGTGCCAGCAGAACAAACTCTCCGGGTGGCTACACCTTC; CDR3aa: CASRTNSPGGYTF
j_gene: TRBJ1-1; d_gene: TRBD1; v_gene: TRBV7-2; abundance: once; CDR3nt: TGTGCCAGCAGGGGACAGTCGAACACTGAAGCTTTCTTT; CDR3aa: CASRGQSNTEAFF
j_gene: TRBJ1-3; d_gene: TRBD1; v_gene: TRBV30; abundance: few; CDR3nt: TGTGCCTGGAGAGCCGGGACAGGGGGAAACACCATATATTTT; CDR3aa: CAWRAGTGGNTIYF
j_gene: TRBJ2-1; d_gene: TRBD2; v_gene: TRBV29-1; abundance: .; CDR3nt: TGCAGCCCAGTCCGCCGTGGGACTAGCGTTTACAATGAGCAGTTCTTC; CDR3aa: CSPVRRGTSVYNEQFF
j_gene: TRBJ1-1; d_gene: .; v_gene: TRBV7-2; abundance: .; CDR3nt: TGTGCCAGCAGCCTATACAGGGAATACACTGAAGCTTTCTTT; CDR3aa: CASSLYREYTEAFF
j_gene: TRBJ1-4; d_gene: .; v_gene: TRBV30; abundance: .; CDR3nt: TGTGCCCTCACGGCGGGTAGTGAAAAACTGTTTTTT; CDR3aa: CALTAGSEKLFF
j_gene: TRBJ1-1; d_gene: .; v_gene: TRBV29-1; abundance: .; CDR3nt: TGCAGCGTTGAGAGCCGGAACACTGAAGCTTTCTTT; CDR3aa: CSVESRNTEAFF
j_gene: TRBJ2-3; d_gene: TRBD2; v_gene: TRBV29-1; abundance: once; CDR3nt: TGCAGCGTTGTGGGGGGGGTCAACACAGATACGCAGTATTTT; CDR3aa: CSVVGGVNTDTQYF
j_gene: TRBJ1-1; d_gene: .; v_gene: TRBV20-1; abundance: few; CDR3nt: TGCAGTGCTACGGGGAGGACTGAAGCTTTCTTT; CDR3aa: CSATGRTEAFF
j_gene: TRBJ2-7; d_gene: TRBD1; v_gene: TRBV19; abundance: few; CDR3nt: TGTGCCAGTCGCAGGGGGTACGAGCAGTACTTC; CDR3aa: CASRRGYEQYF
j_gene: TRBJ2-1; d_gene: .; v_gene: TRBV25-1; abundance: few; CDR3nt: TGTGCCAGCAGTGAGGTGATAGGGCGGGCGAAGCAGTTCTTC; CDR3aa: CASSEVIGRAKQFF
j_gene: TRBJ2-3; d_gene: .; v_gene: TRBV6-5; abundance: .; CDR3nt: TGTGCCAGCAGTTACAATACAGGGTTAAATACGCAGTATTTT; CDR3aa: CASSYNTGLNTQYF
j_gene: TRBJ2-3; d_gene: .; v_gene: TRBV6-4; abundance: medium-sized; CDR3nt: TGTGCCAGCAGTGAAAGCTCTAGCACAGATACGCAGTATTTT; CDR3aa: CASSESSSTDTQYF
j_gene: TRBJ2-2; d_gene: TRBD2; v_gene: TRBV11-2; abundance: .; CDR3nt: TGTGCCAGCAGCTTCCCCGGGGGTCGGGAGGACACCGGGGAGCTGTTTTTT; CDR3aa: CASSFPGGREDTGELFF
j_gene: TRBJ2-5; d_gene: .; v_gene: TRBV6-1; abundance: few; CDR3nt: TGTGCCAGCAGGTCCCTTCTGTACCAAGAGACCCAGTACTTC; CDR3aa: CASRSLLYQETQYF
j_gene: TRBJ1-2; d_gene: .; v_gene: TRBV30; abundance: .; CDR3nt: TGTGCCTGGAAGCCTGGCTACACCTTC; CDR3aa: CAWKPGYTF
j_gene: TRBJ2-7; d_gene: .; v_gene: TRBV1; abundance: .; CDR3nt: TGCACCAGCAGCCAAGCCAGGACTAGCGGGAGTGACGAGCAGTACTTC; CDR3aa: CTSSQARTSGSDEQYF
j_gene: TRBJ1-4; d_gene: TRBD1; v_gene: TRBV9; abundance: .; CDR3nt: TGTGCCAGCAGCGTCAGGGACAGGGTTAGTGAAAAACTGTTTTTT; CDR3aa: CASSVRDRVSEKLFF
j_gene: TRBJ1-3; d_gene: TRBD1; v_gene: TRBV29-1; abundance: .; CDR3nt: TGCAGCGTTGAATCAGGGGGTACCAGCAACACCATATATTTT; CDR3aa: CSVESGGTSNTIYF
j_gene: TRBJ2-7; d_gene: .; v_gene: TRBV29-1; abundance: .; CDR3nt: TGCAGCGCCTGGGACATCTCCTACGAGCAGTACTTC; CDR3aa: CSAWDISYEQYF
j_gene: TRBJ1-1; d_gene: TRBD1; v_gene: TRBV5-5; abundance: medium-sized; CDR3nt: TGTGCCAGCAGCTTTTGGGACAGGAACACTGAAGCTTTCTTT; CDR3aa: CASSFWDRNTEAFF
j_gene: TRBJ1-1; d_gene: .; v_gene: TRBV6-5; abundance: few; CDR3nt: TGTGCCAGCAGTTTTTTACCGGGACAGAACACTGAAGCTTTCTTT; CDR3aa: CASSFLPGQNTEAFF
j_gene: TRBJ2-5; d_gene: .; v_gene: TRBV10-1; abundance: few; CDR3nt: TGCGCCACGCTTCCGACTCAGGGAAGGGAGACCCAGTACTTC; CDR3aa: CATLPTQGRETQYF
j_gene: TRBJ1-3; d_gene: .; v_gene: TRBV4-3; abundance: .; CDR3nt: TGCGCCAGCAGCCAAGAGGTTTTCAGGGGCGACACCATATATTTT; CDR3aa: CASSQEVFRGDTIYF
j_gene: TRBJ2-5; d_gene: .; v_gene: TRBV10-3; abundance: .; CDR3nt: TGTGCCATCAGTGAGTTAGACAGACAAGAGACCCAGTACTTC; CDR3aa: CAISELDRQETQYF
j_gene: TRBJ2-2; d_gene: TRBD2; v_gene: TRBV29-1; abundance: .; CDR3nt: TGCAGCGTTGAAGACGGGAGGGGCAAGATCGGGGAGCTGTTTTTT; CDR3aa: CSVEDGRGKIGELFF
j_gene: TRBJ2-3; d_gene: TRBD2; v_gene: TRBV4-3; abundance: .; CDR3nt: TGCGCCAGCAGCCAAGTTGGCGGGAGGGCAGAAGATACGCAGTATTTT; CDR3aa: CASSQVGGRAEDTQYF
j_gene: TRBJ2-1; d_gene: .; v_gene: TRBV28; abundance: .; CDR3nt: TGTGCCAGCAGCGCTAGCGTACAGTCCAATGAGCAGTTCTTC; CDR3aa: CASSASVQSNEQFF
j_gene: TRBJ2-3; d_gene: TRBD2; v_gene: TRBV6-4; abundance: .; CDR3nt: TGTGCCAGCAGTGACAACGGGAGGAGCACAGATACGCAGTATTTT; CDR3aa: CASSDNGRSTDTQYF
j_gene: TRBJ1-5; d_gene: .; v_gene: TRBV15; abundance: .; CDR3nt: TGTGCCACCAGCAGCAGGGGAAATCAGCCCCAGCATTTT; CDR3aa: CATSSRGNQPQHF
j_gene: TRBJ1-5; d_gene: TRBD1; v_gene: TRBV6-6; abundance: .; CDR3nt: TGTGCCAGCAGACCCTCAGGGGGTCTGGGGCAGCCCCAGCATTTT; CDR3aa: CASRPSGGLGQPQHF
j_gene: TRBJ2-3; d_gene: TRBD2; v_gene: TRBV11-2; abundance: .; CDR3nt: TGTGCCAGCACGTCCACGGGAGGTACGCAGTATTTT; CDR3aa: CASTSTGGTQYF
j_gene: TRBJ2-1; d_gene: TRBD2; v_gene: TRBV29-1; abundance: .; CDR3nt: TGCAGCGTCGAGCGGGAGGCTGAGCAGTTCTTC; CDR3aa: CSVEREAEQFF
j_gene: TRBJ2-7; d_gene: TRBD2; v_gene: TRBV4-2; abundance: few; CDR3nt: TGTGCCAGCAGCCTTAAGCCCAGGACTAGCGGAACCTACGAGCAGTACTTC; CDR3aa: CASSLKPRTSGTYEQYF
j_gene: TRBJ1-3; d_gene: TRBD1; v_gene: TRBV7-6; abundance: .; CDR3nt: TGTGCCAGCAGCTTAGGACAGGGGGCTGGAAACACCATATATTTT; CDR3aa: CASSLGQGAGNTIYF
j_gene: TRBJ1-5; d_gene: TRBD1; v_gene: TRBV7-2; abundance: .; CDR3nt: TGTGCCAGCAGCTCCGCGGACAGGGGAAATCAGCCCCAGCATTTT; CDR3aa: CASSSADRGNQPQHF
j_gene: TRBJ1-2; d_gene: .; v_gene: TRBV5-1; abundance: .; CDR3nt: TGCGCCAGCAGCCCAGACAGTTATGGCTACACCTTC; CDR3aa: CASSPDSYGYTF
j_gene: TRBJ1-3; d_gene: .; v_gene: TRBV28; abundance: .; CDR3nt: TGTGCCACCTTAGCTGGAAACACCATATATTTT; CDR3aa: CATLAGNTIYF
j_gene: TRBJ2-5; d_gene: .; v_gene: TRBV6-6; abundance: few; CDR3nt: TGTGCCAGCAGTTACGGGACTCCCGAGACCCAGTACTTC; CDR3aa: CASSYGTPETQYF
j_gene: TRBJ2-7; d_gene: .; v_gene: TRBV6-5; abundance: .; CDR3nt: TGTGCCAGCAGTTACAGGGGACTGGGCACCTACGAGCAGTACTTC; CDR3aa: CASSYRGLGTYEQYF
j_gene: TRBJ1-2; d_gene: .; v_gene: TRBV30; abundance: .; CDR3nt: TGTGCCTGGGGGGCTGGGCAGGGAATCAACACCTTC; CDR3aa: CAWGAGQGINTF
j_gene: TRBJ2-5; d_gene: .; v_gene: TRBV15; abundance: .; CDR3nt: TGTGCCACCAGCAACAGGGTCGAGGAGACCCAGTACTTC; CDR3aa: CATSNRVEETQYF
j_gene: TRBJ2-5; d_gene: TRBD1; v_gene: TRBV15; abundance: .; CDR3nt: TGTGCCACCAGCAGGACAGGGGGTGGATGGACCCAGTACTTC; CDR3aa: CATSRTGGGWTQYF
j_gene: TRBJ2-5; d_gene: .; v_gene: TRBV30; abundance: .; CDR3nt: TGTGCCTGGAGTGTAGAGGTGTCCAGAGAGACCCAGTACTTC; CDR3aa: CAWSVEVSRETQYF
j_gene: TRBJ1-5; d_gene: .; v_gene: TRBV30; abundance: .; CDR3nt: TGTGCCCACGAACGGGTCCAGCCCCAGCATTTT; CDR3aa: CAHERVQPQHF
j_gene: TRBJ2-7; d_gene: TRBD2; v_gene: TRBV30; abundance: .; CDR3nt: TGTGCCGGGGCGGGAGGGCCTTACGAGCAGTACTTC; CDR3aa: CAGAGGPYEQYF
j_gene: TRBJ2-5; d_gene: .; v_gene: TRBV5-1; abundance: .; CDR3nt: TGCGCCAGCCGACCTGGACTATACCAAGAGACCCAGTACTTC; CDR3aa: CASRPGLYQETQYF
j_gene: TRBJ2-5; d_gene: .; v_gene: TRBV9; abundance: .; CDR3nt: TGTGCCAGCAGCCCTATAGCGGCTTCGGAGACCCAGTACTTC; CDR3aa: CASSPIAASETQYF
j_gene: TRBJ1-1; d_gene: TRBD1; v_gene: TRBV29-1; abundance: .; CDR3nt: TGCAGCGTTGCCGACAGGGTCACTGAAGCTTTCTTT; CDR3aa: CSVADRVTEAFF